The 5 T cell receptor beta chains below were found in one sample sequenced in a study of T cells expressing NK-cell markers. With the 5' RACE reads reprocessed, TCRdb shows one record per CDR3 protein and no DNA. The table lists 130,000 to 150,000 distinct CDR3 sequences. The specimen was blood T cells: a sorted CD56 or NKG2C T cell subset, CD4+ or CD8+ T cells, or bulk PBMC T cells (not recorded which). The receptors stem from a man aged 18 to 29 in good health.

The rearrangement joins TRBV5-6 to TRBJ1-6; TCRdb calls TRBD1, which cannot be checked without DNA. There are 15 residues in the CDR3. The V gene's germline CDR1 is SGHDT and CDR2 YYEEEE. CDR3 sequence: CASSSRTFKGSPLHF.

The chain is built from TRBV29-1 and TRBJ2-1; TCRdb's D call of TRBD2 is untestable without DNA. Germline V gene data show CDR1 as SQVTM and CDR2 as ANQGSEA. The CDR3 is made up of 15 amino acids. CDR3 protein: CSVESLAGVYNEQFF.

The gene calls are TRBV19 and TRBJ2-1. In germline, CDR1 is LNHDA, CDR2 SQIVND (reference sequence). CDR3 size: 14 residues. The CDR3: CASSIGERDHEQFF.

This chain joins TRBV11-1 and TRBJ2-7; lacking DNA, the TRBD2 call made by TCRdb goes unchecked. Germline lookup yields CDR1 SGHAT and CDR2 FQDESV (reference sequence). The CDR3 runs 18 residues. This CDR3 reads CASSPPNLLEDSSYEQYF.

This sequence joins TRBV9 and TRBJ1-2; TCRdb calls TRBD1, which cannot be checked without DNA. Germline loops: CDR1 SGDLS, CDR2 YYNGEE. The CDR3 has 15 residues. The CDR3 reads CASSVTDRGGYGYTF.